A selection of T cell receptor beta chains follows, all from one sample in a study of response to subunit inactivated influenza vaccine. One entry per CDR3 protein, called by TCRdb with MiXCR from the RT-PCR reads. The sample records about 240,000 distinct CDR3 sequences, over 9% being singletons. The sample here was non-naive T cells sorted from PBMCs, taken 14 to 15 days before vaccination. All receptors derive from a man aged 50-59 years who received an inactivated influenza vaccine. The conserved cysteine and the conserved F or W are not part of the CDR3 here. The order of the fields is V gene, J gene, CDR3 protein.

V: TRBV10-2; J: TRBJ2-7; CDR3: ASSDLGGQSSYEQY
V: TRBV5-1; J: TRBJ2-7; CDR3: ASSFPGTYEQY
V: TRBV9; J: TRBJ2-3; CDR3: ASSATGGLADTQY
V: TRBV6-1; J: TRBJ2-1; CDR3: ASSTPRIYNEQF
V: TRBV20-1; J: TRBJ2-2; CDR3: SAPAVGGKNTGELF
V: TRBV12-3/TRBV12-4; J: TRBJ1-1; CDR3: ASSLGTRLVAF
V: TRBV4-3; J: TRBJ2-1; CDR3: ASSPRTGLAGYNEQF
V: TRBV9; J: TRBJ2-5; CDR3: ASSAEWGETQY
V: TRBV28; J: TRBJ1-2; CDR3: ASSPIWTGLPNYGYT
V: TRBV4-1; J: TRBJ1-1; CDR3: ASSQNRVNTEAF
V: TRBV9; J: TRBJ2-3; CDR3: ASSVAPGGTTRTDTQY
V: TRBV11-2; J: TRBJ2-5; CDR3: ASSRLETQY
V: TRBV11-2; J: TRBJ2-2; CDR3: ASSSTGVGELF
V: TRBV28; J: TRBJ1-1; CDR3: ASSSPGLNTEAF
V: TRBV18; J: TRBJ1-2; CDR3: ASSPEGGNYGYT
V: TRBV6-5; J: TRBJ1-2; CDR3: ASSYFGGDGYT
V: TRBV6-1; J: TRBJ2-1; CDR3: ASSGYGVNEQF
V: TRBV6-5; J: TRBJ1-2; CDR3: ASRTGGYGYT
V: TRBV10-3; J: TRBJ2-7; CDR3: AISEGVGLAGAEQY
V: TRBV29-1; J: TRBJ2-5; CDR3: SVEARDRGSKTQY